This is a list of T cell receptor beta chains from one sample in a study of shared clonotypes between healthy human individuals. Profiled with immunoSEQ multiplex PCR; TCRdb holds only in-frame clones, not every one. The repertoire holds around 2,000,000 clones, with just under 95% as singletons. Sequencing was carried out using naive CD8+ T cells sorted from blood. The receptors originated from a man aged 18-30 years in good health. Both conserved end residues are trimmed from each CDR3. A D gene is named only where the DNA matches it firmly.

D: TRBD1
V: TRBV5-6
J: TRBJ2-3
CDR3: ASSWDRNTDTQY

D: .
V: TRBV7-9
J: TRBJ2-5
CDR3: ASSSPGAGSRETQY

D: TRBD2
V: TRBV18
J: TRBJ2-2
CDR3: ASSPLAGLNTGELF

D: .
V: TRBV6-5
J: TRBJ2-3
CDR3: ASSYGSVTDTQY

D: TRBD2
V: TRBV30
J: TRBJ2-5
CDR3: AWSWTSGGEETQY

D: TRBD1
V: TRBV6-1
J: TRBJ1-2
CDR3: ASSVLTGGNYGYT

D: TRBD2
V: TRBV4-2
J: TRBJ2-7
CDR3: ASSQGLAAFSYEQY

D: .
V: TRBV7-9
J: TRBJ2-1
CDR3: ASRFPGSDLAKNEQF

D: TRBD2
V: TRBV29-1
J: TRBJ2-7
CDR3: SVTGLAGSYEQY

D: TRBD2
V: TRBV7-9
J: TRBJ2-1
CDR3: ASSTGGDPYNEQF

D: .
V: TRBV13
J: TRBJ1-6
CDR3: ASSLVRENSPLH

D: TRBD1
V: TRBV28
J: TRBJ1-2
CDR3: ASSLSLGQTPEDGYT

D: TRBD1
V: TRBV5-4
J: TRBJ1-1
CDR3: ASSGTGEVTEAF

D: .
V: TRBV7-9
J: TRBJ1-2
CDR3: ASSSSSERYGYT

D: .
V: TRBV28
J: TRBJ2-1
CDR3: ASSPGISYNEQF

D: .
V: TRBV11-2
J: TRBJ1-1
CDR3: ASSLPNVAEAF

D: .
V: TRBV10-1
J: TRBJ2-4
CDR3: ASSESSGGDIQY

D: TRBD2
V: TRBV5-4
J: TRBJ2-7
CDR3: ASSSGLELYEQY

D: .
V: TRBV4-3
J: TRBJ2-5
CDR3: ASSQEGGQETQY

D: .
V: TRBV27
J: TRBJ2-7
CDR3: ASSPGGYEQY